Described below is a single T cell receptor (beta chain) sequence and its context. The antigen is unknown. This sample was taken from a study of CD8 T cells in ankylosing spondylitis. Germline CDR1 ENHRY, CDR2 SYGVKD. This CDR3 region has 15 residues. V lost 6 bases, J lost 1 base, and 2 bases stayed unmatched. Points from the study as a whole: What appeared characteristic of ankylosing spondylitis blood was a TCR beta motif of seven to nine highly homologous variants. The study looked at matched synovial fluid samples from ankylosing spondylitis patients. Disease-linked clones were reported to be significantly enriched there. As for the disease-linked clones, they showed a CD8+ phenotype and occurred at relatively low frequencies in peripheral blood. Some of the motif variants had earlier been found in reactive arthritis patients' fluid and blood.

One entry per CDR3 protein results from TCRdb running MiXCR on the 5' RACE reads. This table holds 230,000 or so distinct CDR3 sequences, 20% to 30% found once. The rearrangement links TRBV10-3 to TRBJ2-4, with 11 bases aligning to TRBD1. The clonotype was recovered from a male donor with ankylosing spondylitis or in good health (not recorded which). Sequenced: blood, either unsorted or a sorted T cell fraction (not recorded which). The CDR3 here is CAISGQGAAKNIQYF. CDR3 nucleotide sequence: TGTGCCATCAGCGGACAGGGGGCTGCCAAAAACATTCAGTACTTC.